This entry is about one T cell receptor beta chain. Using immunoSEQ multiplex PCR, the repertoire was profiled, and TCRdb retains in-frame clones only, with some absent. The sample shows under 25,000 clones, 93% of them seen only once. Trimming removed 5 bases at V and 0 bases at J, with 11 bases between. The CDR3 spans 15 residues. The germline gives CDR1 SGHTA, CDR2 FQGNSA. These data belong to a study of a mutant IDH1 vaccine in newly diagnosed glioma. Turning to the study itself: Those enrolled had earlier been treated with radiotherapy, temozolomide, or both, mostly both.

Time point described: baseline, week 1 (first vaccination visit). Treatment described: pre-vaccination baseline after standard-of-care therapy. V and J are TRBV7-2 and TRBJ1-5, with D unclear. This receptor was identified in a man aged 35 to 55 with glioma. The source material was PBMCs, sampled from a glioma patient treated with radiotherapy, temozolomide or both. Written as DNA, the CDR3 is TGTGCCAGCAGCGGTGGGTTTTATAGCAATCAGCCCCAGCATTTT. Amino acid sequence: CASSGGFYSNQPQHF.